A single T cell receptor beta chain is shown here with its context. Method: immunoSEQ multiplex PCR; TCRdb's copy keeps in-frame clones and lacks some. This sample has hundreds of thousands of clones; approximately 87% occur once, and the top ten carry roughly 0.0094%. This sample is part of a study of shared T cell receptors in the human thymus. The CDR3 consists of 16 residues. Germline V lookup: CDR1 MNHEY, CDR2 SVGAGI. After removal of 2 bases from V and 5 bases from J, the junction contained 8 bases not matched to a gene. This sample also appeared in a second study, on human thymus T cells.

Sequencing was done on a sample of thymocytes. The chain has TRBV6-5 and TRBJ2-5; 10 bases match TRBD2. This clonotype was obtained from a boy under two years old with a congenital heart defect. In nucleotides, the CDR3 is TGTGCCAGCAGTTACAGCCCTAGCGGGGGTACGGAGACCCAGTACTTC. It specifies CASSYSPSGGTETQYF.